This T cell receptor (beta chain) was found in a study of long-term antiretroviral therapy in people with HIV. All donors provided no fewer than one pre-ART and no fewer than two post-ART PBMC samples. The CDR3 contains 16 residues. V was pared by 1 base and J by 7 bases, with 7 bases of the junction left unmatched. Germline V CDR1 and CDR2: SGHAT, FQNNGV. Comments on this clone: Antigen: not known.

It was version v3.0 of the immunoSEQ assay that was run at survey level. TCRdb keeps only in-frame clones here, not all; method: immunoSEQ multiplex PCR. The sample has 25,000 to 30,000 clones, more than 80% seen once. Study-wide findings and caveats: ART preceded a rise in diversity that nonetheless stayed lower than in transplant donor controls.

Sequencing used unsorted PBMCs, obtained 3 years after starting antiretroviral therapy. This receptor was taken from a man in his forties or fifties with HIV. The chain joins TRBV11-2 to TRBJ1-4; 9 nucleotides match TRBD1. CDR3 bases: TGTGCCAGCAGCTTAGCGACAGGGGGTTATTCTGAAAAACTGTTTTTT. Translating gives CASSLATGGYSEKLFF.